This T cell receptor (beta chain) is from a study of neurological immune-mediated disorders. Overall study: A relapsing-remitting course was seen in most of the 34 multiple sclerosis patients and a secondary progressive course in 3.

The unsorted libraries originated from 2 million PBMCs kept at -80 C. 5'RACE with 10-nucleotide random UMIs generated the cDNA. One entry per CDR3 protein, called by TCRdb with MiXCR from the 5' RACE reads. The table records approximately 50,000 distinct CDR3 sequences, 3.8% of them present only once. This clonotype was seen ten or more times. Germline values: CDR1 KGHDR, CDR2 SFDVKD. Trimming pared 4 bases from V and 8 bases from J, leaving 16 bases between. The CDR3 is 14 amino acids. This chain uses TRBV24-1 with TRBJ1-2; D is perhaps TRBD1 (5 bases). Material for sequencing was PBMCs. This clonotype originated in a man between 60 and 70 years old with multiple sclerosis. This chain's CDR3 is CATSDRVVGYGYTF. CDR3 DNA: TGTGCCACCAGTGACAGGGTGGTAGGCTACGGCTACACCTTC.